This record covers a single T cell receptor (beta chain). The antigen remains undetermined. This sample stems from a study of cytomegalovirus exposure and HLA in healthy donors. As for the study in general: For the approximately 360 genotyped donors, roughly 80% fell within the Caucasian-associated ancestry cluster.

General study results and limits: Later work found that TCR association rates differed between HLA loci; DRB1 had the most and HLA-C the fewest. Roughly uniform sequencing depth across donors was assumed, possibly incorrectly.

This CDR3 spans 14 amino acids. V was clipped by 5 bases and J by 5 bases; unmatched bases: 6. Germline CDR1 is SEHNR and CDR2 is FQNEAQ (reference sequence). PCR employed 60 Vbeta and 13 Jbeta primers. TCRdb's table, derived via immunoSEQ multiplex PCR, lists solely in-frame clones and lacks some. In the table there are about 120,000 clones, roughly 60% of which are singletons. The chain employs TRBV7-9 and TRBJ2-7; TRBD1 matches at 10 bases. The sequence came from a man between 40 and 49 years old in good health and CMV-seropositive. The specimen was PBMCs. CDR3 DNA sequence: TGTGCCAGCAGCATCGCCGGGACAGGGGACGAGCAGTACTTC. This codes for CASSIAGTGDEQYF.